This TCR beta chain is drawn from a study of technical replicates of blood from a few donors. Germline V lookup: CDR1 SGHKS, CDR2 YYEKEE (reference sequence). V was pared by 0 bases and J by 5 bases, with 7 bases of the junction left unmatched. CDR3 length: 15 amino acids. The protocol was immunoSEQ multiplex PCR, while the TCRdb copy is restricted to in-frame clones and leaves out a portion. In the table there are 75,000 or so clones, around 94% of which are singletons. The sequence derives from a human donor in good health. Sequences were obtained from T cells isolated from PBMCs. The chain combines TRBV5-5 with TRBJ1-2; the match to TRBD1 covers 7 bases. The CDR3 loop is CASSLELGTDYGYTF. The CDR3 DNA follows: TGTGCCAGCAGCTTGGAATTGGGGACAGATTATGGCTACACCTTC.